This TCR beta chain stems from a study of OX40 agonist ivuxolimab in advanced cancers. Study findings and constraints: Clonal expansion was among the lowest in partial responders at 0.1-3.0 mg/kg, especially CD8+.

With regard to this clone: What it binds is not known.

TCRdb's table, derived via immunoSEQ multiplex PCR, lists solely in-frame clones and lacks some. The sample includes about 13,000 clones, 84% seen only once; the top ten take approximately 25%. Germline V gene data show CDR1 as MNHEY and CDR2 as SMNVEV (reference sequence). The V segment lost 2 bases and the J segment 2 bases; nucleotides outside the gene matches: 13. The CDR3 is made up of 19 amino acids. This clonotype originated in an adult with an advanced solid tumor such as melanoma, head and neck, liver or kidney cancer. The gene calls are TRBV27 and TRBJ2-3; TRBD2 aligns across 10 bases. Sequences were derived from CD4+ or CD8+ T cells sorted from blood, sampled in a trial of the OX40 agonist ivuxolimab. The CDR3 reads CASSLGFSGRSGYTDTQYF. CDR3 sequence (DNA): TGTGCCAGCAGTTTAGGTTTTAGCGGGAGGTCGGGATACACAGATACGCAGTATTTT.